Listed here are 17 T cell receptor beta chains from one sample, sequenced in a study of monozygotic twins with inflammatory bowel disease. TCRdb reworked the 5' RACE reads into one entry per CDR3 protein, no DNA. Its listing shows around 190,000 distinct CDR3 sequences. The sequencing input was blood. Receptor source: a human donor with ulcerative colitis or Crohn's disease, or a healthy co-twin of an affected twin (not recorded which).

The J gene is TRBJ1-1, the V gene TRBV5-1; lacking DNA, the TRBD1 call made by TCRdb goes unchecked. CDR3 length: 15 residues. CDR1 is SGHRS and CDR2 is YFSETQ in the germline V gene. The chain's CDR3 is CASSLGSAGVTEAFF.

J is TRBJ2-7 and V is TRBV20-1. Per the germline V gene, CDR1 is DFQATT and CDR2 is SNEGSKA (reference sequence). The CDR3 extends over 13 amino acids. The CDR3 reads CSASIRSSYEQYF.

V gene TRBV7-9 combines with J gene TRBJ2-3; TCRdb gives TRBD1 as the D gene, but with no DNA this cannot be confirmed. The CDR3 consists of 14 residues. In germline, CDR1 is SEHNR, CDR2 FQNEAQ (reference sequence). CDR3 region: CASSLGDTGRTQYF. Complete variable domain (other parts from reference TRBV7-9 and TRBJ2-3): DTGVSQNPRHKITKRGQNVTFRCDPISEHNRLYWYRQTLGQGPEFLTYFQNEAQLEKSRLLSDRFSAERPKGSFSTLEIQRTEQGDSAMYLCASSLGDTGRTQYFGPGTRLTVL.

This chain connects TRBV12-3 or TRBV12-4 to TRBJ1-2. This CDR3 is 14 amino acids long. CDR3 protein: CASIWALRGRGYTF.

The V call is TRBV5-1, the J call TRBJ2-1; TCRdb lists TRBD1, though no DNA is available to test this call. The CDR3 has 15 residues. Germline CDR1 reads SGHRS; CDR2 reads YFSETQ. This CDR3 reads CASSLAGGRYNEQFF.

The V gene is TRBV20-1, the J gene TRBJ1-1; the TRBD1 assignment by TCRdb is unverifiable without DNA. In germline, CDR1 is DFQATT, CDR2 SNEGSKA (reference sequence). This CDR3 has 14 residues. The CDR3 loop is CSADEGGRRAEAFF.

The genes are TRBV27 and TRBJ1-1; the TCRdb call, TRBD1, lacks DNA for checking. The germline V gene encodes CDR1 MNHEY and CDR2 SMNVEV (reference sequence). This CDR3 is 15 amino acids long. CDR3: CASSLGQGWDTEAFF.

V is TRBV6-5 and J is TRBJ1-6; TCRdb gives TRBD1 as the D gene, but with no DNA this cannot be confirmed. Germline lookup yields CDR1 MNHEY and CDR2 SVGAGI. CDR3 size: 15 residues. CDR3 amino acids: CASSYSGQGISPLHF.

This chain joins TRBV29-1 and TRBJ1-1; TCRdb outputs TRBD1, but without DNA this stays unchecked. This CDR3 comprises 14 residues. The germline V gene encodes CDR1 SQVTM and CDR2 ANQGSEA. The CDR3 loop is CSARQNPEGTEAFF.

The genes are TRBV6-2 or TRBV6-3 and TRBJ1-3. CDR1 and CDR2 (germline): MNHEY, SVGEGT. The CDR3 is 16 amino acids. CDR3 protein: CASSYSIAGPGNTIYF.

The CDR3 sequence: CSVEGRYTDTQYF. The V call is TRBV29-1, the J call TRBJ2-3. CDR1 is SQVTM, CDR2 ANQGSEA, per germline. This CDR3 spans 13 amino acids.

The gene calls are TRBV5-1 and TRBJ1-5; TCRdb's D call, TRBD1, is unchecked because there is no DNA. The germline gives CDR1 SGHRS, CDR2 YFSETQ. The CDR3 totals 15 residues. The CDR3 protein is CASSPGEWGNQPQHF.

The chain uses TRBV9 and TRBJ1-2; no DNA is available, so the TRBD1 call from TCRdb remains unchecked. This CDR3 is built from 16 residues. Germline V CDR1 and CDR2: SGDLS, YYNGEE. CDR3 sequence: CASSRGAGEANYGYTF.

The chain links TRBV19 to TRBJ2-1; the D gene TCRdb calls, TRBD1, cannot be checked with no DNA. Germline V lookup: CDR1 LNHDA, CDR2 SQIVND (reference sequence). The CDR3 runs 14 residues. CDR3: CASKGGDGGYEQFF.

The chain links TRBV20-1 to TRBJ2-3; TCRdb's assignment of TRBD1 cannot be checked, as there is no DNA. This CDR3 region has 16 residues. Germline V gene lookup returns CDR1 DFQATT and CDR2 SNEGSKA (reference sequence). The CDR3 here is CSATRPGTGSTDTQYF.

The V and J genes are TRBV20-1 and TRBJ2-7; TCRdb gives TRBD2 as the D gene, but with no DNA this cannot be confirmed. Germline loops: CDR1 DFQATT, CDR2 SNEGSKA (reference sequence). This CDR3 comprises 14 residues. The CDR3 protein is CSAPLAGVSYEQYF.

The chain employs TRBV2 and TRBJ1-2. The CDR3 extends over 13 amino acids. Germline-derived CDR1 and CDR2 are SNHLY and FYNNEI. CDR3 in amino acids: CASSVRPIYGYTF.